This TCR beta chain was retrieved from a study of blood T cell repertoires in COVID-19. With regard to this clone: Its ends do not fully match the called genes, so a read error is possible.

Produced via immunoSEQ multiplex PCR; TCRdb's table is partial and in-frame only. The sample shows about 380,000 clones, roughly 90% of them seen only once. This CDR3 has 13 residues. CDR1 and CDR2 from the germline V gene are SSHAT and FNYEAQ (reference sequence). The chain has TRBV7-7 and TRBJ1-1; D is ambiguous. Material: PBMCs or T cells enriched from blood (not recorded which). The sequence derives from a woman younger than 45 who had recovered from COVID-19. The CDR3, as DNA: TGTGCTAGCAGCTTAGGCGCGGGCGATGAAGCTTTCTTT. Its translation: CASSLGAGDEAFF.